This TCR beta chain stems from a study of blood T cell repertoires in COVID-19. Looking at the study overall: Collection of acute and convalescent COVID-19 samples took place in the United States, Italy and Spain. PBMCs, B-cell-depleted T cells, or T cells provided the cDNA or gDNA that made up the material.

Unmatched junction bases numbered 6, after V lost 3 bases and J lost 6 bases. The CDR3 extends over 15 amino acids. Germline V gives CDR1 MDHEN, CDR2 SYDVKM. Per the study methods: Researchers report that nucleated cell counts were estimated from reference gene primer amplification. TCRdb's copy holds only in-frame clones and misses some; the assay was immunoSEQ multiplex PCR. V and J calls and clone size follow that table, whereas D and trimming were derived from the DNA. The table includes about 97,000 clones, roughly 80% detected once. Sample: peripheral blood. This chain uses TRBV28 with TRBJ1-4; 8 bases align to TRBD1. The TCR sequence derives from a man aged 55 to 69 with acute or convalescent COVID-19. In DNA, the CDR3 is TGTGCCAGCAGTTTCCCGGCAGGGGGCTATGAAAAACTGTTTTTT. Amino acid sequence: CASSFPAGGYEKLFF.